A selection of T cell receptor beta chains follows, all from one sample in a study of T cell changes during pregnancy in multiple sclerosis. Generated by immunoSEQ multiplex PCR, the TCRdb table keeps only in-frame clones and is missing some. This sample carries about 53,000 clones, about nine tenths of them seen once, and the ten largest clones take 0.5%. Sequencing used CD4+ T cells from peripheral blood mononuclear cells, obtained in the third trimester of pregnancy. These receptors came from a female donor with multiple sclerosis, enrolled in a pregnancy study. The CDR3 runs from the conserved cysteine through the conserved F or W. Each record gives: J gene, D gene, V gene, clone size, CDR3 DNA, CDR3 protein. The D gene is left open where the match is weak. Rows give clone size only sometimes, using once, few, many, or a class for an expanded clone.

TRBJ1-2,TRBD1,TRBV18,.,TGTGCCAGCTCTCTCCAGGGGGGCGACAACTATGGCTACACCTTC,CASSLQGGDNYGYTF
TRBJ2-7,TRBD2,TRBV5-4,.,TGTGCCAGCAGTAACGTACCCGGACTAGCCGCCTACGAGCAGTACTTC,CASSNVPGLAAYEQYF
TRBJ1-2,.,TRBV6-5,.,TGTGCCAGCAGTTCACTCATCTATGGCTACACCTTC,CASSSLIYGYTF
TRBJ2-3,.,TRBV30,once,TGTGCCTGGAGATTGGGACTCGTAGCTTACTCTAGCACAGATACGCAGTATTTT,CAWRLGLVAYSSTDTQYF
TRBJ1-2,TRBD1,TRBV5-5,.,TGTGCCAGCAGTCGGACAGGGTTTGGCTACACCTTC,CASSRTGFGYTF
TRBJ2-1,TRBD2,TRBV5-4,once,TGTGCCAGCAGCCCCGAGCTAGCGGGGGGATATGAGCAGTTCTTC,CASSPELAGGYEQFF
TRBJ1-1,TRBD1,TRBV5-1,few,TGCGCCAGCAGCTCGACAGGGTACACTGAAGCTTTCTTT,CASSSTGYTEAFF
TRBJ1-2,TRBD1,TRBV5-1,.,TGCGCCAGCAGCTCCGGACAGGGGACTAACTATGGCTACACCTTC,CASSSGQGTNYGYTF
TRBJ2-7,TRBD1,TRBV5-1,.,TGCGCCAGCAGCTTAAATTCAGGGGGTTCCTACGAGCAGTACTTC,CASSLNSGGSYEQYF
TRBJ1-4,.,TRBV19,.,TGTGCCAGTAGAGACAGGTTTGAGGGGCATGAAAAACTGTTTTTT,CASRDRFEGHEKLFF
TRBJ2-3,.,TRBV15,.,TGTGCCACGGGACTCGATATCACAGATACGCAGTATTTT,CATGLDITDTQYF
TRBJ2-7,TRBD2,TRBV7-2,.,TGTGCCAGCAGCCTAGGGCCAGCGGGGGAATACGAGCAGTACTTC,CASSLGPAGEYEQYF
TRBJ1-3,.,TRBV6-6,.,TGTGCCAGCAGACAGGGATTTGGAAACACCATATATTTT,CASRQGFGNTIYF
TRBJ2-5,TRBD2,TRBV12-5,.,TGTGCTAGTGGTTTGGTACCCATTAGCGGGGGGGCCGGTGAGACCCAGTACTTC,CASGLVPISGGAGETQYF
TRBJ2-7,.,TRBV5-8,.,TGTGCCAGCAGCTTGCGGGGAGCCTACGAGCAGTACTTC,CASSLRGAYEQYF
TRBJ1-1,.,TRBV20-1,few,TGCAGTGCTAGCGGGGACACTGAAGCTTTCTTT,CSASGDTEAFF
TRBJ1-4,TRBD1,TRBV6-1,.,TGTGCCAGCACCCAGGGGGATAGGGAAAAACTGTTTTTT,CASTQGDREKLFF
TRBJ2-7,.,TRBV5-5,.,TGTGCCAGCAGCTTAGGGCCTCTACCACGGGGAGGAACCTACGAGCAGTACTTC,CASSLGPLPRGGTYEQYF
TRBJ2-7,.,TRBV5-4,.,TGTGCCAGCAGCCCTCCGGGACTGACACCCGGGGCCGTTGGCGAGCAGTACTTC,CASSPPGLTPGAVGEQYF
TRBJ2-7,.,TRBV19,.,TGTGCCAGTAGAGCAGGAGCGGACTCCTACGAGCAGTACTTC,CASRAGADSYEQYF
TRBJ1-5,.,TRBV19,.,TGTGCCAGTTCGAGGGGACTCAATCAGCCCCAGCATTTT,CASSRGLNQPQHF
TRBJ1-2,TRBD1,TRBV19,.,TGTGCCAGTATCGACGGGGCCTGGGACAGGGCTTCCTACACCTTC,CASIDGAWDRASYTF
TRBJ1-2,.,TRBV9,.,TGTGCCAGCAGCGTAGATTCCCGAACAAACTATGGCTACACCTTC,CASSVDSRTNYGYTF
TRBJ2-7,TRBD1,TRBV5-6,.,TGTGCCAGCAGCGGAGGACAGGGGGTTGGCTACGAGCAGTACTTC,CASSGGQGVGYEQYF
TRBJ1-6,.,TRBV6-5,.,TGTGCCAGCAGCGGGGCAGGGGCTAATTCACCCCTCCACTTT,CASSGAGANSPLHF
TRBJ2-3,TRBD2,TRBV5-1,.,TGCGCCAGCACCCCGACTAGCGGGGGGCCAGATACGCAGTATTTT,CASTPTSGGPDTQYF
TRBJ1-1,.,TRBV5-8,.,TGTGCCAGCAGCCCAGGGGTATTGAACACTGAAGCTTTCTTT,CASSPGVLNTEAFF
TRBJ1-3,.,TRBV9,once,TGTGCCAGCAGCGGAACGGTCTCTGGAAACACCATATATTTT,CASSGTVSGNTIYF
TRBJ1-3,.,TRBV7-8,once,TGTGCCAGCAGCTCGCCTTACAGAACTGGAAACACCATATATTTT,CASSSPYRTGNTIYF
TRBJ2-1,TRBD2,TRBV9,.,TGTGCCAGCAGCGTAGTGACTAGCGGTGACAATGAGCAGTTCTTC,CASSVVTSGDNEQFF
TRBJ1-2,TRBD1,TRBV29-1,.,TGCAGCGTTGAACCCGGGACAGAGAACTATGGCTACACCTTC,CSVEPGTENYGYTF
TRBJ2-4,TRBD1,TRBV5-4,.,TGTGCCAGCAGCCCCGCCGGGACAGGGTCCGACATTCAGTACTTC,CASSPAGTGSDIQYF
TRBJ2-3,TRBD2,TRBV9,.,TGTGCCAGCAGCGTAGGCTCTAGCGGGGCCACAGATACGCAGTATTTT,CASSVGSSGATDTQYF
TRBJ2-7,TRBD1,TRBV20-1,.,TGCAGCGCAGGGGGCCTCACCGAGCAGTACTTC,CSAGGLTEQYF
TRBJ2-4,.,TRBV11-2,once,TGTGCCAGCAGCTACGGGGGACTTTCCGATGCCAAAAACATTCAGTACTTC,CASSYGGLSDAKNIQYF
TRBJ1-4,.,TRBV4-1,.,TGCGCCAGCAGCCAAGTTGCGGAGGGGTCGGAAAAACTGTTTTTT,CASSQVAEGSEKLFF
TRBJ2-5,.,TRBV6-6,.,TGTGCCAGCAGTCGTACTAGCCAAGAGACCCAGTACTTC,CASSRTSQETQYF
TRBJ1-3,.,TRBV7-2,.,TGTGCCAGCAGGGGGCATGGAAACACCATATATTTT,CASRGHGNTIYF
TRBJ1-4,.,TRBV6-7,.,TGTGCCAGCAGTTACTCGAGAAGACAGGCCACAACTAATGAAAAACTGTTTTTT,CASSYSRRQATTNEKLFF
TRBJ2-7,.,TRBV4-1,.,TGCGCCAGCAGCCAAGGAGCCTTGGCCAGACAGGATCCCCGTTACGAGCAGTACTTC,CASSQGALARQDPRYEQYF
TRBJ1-3,TRBD1,TRBV19,.,TGTGCCAGTAGTAGAGGGACAGCAAGAAACACCATATATTTT,CASSRGTARNTIYF
TRBJ2-5,.,TRBV27,.,TGTGCCAGCAGACAAAGACAGGACGTCTTCCAGACCCAGTACTTC,CASRQRQDVFQTQYF
TRBJ1-1,.,TRBV5-4,.,TGTGCCAGCAGCTTGCGCCGGACTAACACTGAAGCTTTCTTT,CASSLRRTNTEAFF
TRBJ1-5,.,TRBV7-2,.,TGTGCCAGCAGCTACAGGGGCAATCAGCCCCAGCATTTT,CASSYRGNQPQHF
TRBJ1-5,TRBD1,TRBV2,.,TGTGCCAGCAGTACACAGGGGAAGTATCAGCCCCAGCATTTT,CASSTQGKYQPQHF
TRBJ2-1,TRBD2,TRBV9,.,TGTGCCAGCAGCAGCCGGGGACTAGATCCGAATGAGCAGTTCTTC,CASSSRGLDPNEQFF
TRBJ2-1,TRBD2,TRBV2,.,TGTGCCAGCAGTGAGCTAGCGGGGATGAATGAGCAGTTCTTC,CASSELAGMNEQFF